The following is a TCR beta chain sequence with its context. Trimming removed 6 bases from V and 0 bases from J, with 20 bases in between. The CDR3 length is 17 residues. Per germline, CDR1 LNHDA and CDR2 SQIVND (reference sequence). This sample was taken from a study of blood T cell repertoires in COVID-19. Study at large: The study drew acute and convalescent COVID-19 samples from the United States, Italy and Spain. T cells, B-cell-depleted T cells, or PBMCs supplied cDNA or gDNA.

Under the authors' procedure: Researchers report that nucleated cell counts were estimated from reference gene primer amplification. Produced via immunoSEQ multiplex PCR; TCRdb's table is partial and in-frame only. V and J calls and clone size follow that table, whereas D and trimming were derived from the DNA. The table lists around 40,000 clones, about 89% of them singletons. Sequencing was performed on peripheral blood. The TCR was taken from a human donor in a cohort sampled during active COVID-19. The V gene is TRBV19, the J gene TRBJ2-5; TRBD1 is a possible D gene (6 bases). CDR3: CASRKMTGTRDQETQYF. The DNA of the CDR3 is TGTGCCAGTAGGAAAATGACAGGTACCAGGGACCAAGAGACCCAGTACTTC.